One sample yielded the 21 T cell receptor beta chains listed below, sequenced in a study of control samples from healthy donors and cancer patients. Profiled with immunoSEQ multiplex PCR; TCRdb holds only in-frame clones, not every one. The sample gives fewer than 70,000 clones, 87% of which show up once; over 13% is in the top ten. The specimen was PBMCs. These receptors originate from a man aged 60 to 69 with head and neck cancer.

This chain joins TRBV5-1 and TRBJ2-7, with TRBD1 as a possible D gene (5 bases). Trimming took off 4 bases at V and 0 bases at J, with 11 bases between the two ends. The germline gives CDR1 SGHRS, CDR2 YFSETQ. The CDR3 sequence is 14 residues long. The chain's CDR3 is CASSRGLLSYEQYF. In nucleotides, the CDR3 is TGCGCCAGCAGCAGGGGCCTCCTCTCCTACGAGCAGTACTTC.

This clone appeared a single time. As DNA, the CDR3 is TGTGCCAGCAGCTTAGCCGGGACGGGGCCCCTGACCCAGTACTTC. Amino acids: CASSLAGTGPLTQYF. The V and J genes are TRBV11-1 and TRBJ2-5; D may be TRBD1 or TRBD2 (5 bases each). The length of the CDR3 is 15 residues. The V gene lost 0 bases and the J gene lost 7 bases, with 15 bases spanning the gap. Germline V gives CDR1 SGHAT, CDR2 FQDESV (reference sequence).

V is TRBV3-1 (or the pseudogene TRBV3-2) and J is TRBJ2-3; 9 positions match TRBD2. CDR3 length equals 16 residues. Germline V gives CDR1 LGHDT, CDR2 YNNKEL (reference sequence). V gave up 3 bases and J gave up 4 bases; unmatched junction bases: 8. The CDR3 region has the DNA TGTGCCAGCAGCCATGGGGCTAGCGGGGAAGCAGATACGCAGTATTTT. Encoded protein: CASSHGASGEADTQYF.

The genes are TRBV3-1 (or the pseudogene TRBV3-2) and TRBJ2-3; D possibly corresponds to TRBD2 (6 bases). The CDR3 consists of 19 residues. V lost 5 bases to trimming and J lost 2 bases, with 26 bases between them. Germline values: CDR1 LGHDT, CDR2 YNNKEL (reference sequence). DNA of the CDR3: TGTGCCAGCAGCAAACGACTAGTCCAGGCCTTGACACCCACAGATACGCAGTATTTT. Its translation is CASSKRLVQALTPTDTQYF.

This chain uses TRBV5-5 with TRBJ2-7; 8 bases match TRBD2. The CDR3 length is 15 residues. Trimming removed 4 bases from V and 1 base from J; junction bases left unmatched: 7. The germline CDR1 and CDR2 sequences are SGHKS and YYEKEE (reference sequence). Here the CDR3 DNA reads TGTGCCAGCAGCCTAGGGACTAGACTTTCCTACGAGCAGTACTTC. Protein: CASSLGTRLSYEQYF.

The chain couples TRBV5-1 to TRBJ2-1; D gene uncertain. V lost 4 bases to trimming and J lost 10 bases, with 12 bases between them. The CDR3 runs 12 residues. Germline V gives CDR1 SGHRS, CDR2 YFSETQ. In DNA form, the CDR3 reads TGCGCCAGCAGCCTAATACATGGAGAGCAGTTCTTC. It encodes CASSLIHGEQFF.

J is TRBJ2-1 and V is TRBV27; 7 nucleotides align to TRBD2. After removal of 4 bases from V and 13 bases from J, the junction contained 4 bases not matched to a gene. The V gene's germline CDR1 is MNHEY and CDR2 SMNVEV (reference sequence). The CDR3 consists of 11 residues. CDR3 nucleotide sequence: TGTGCCAGCAGTTCAAGCGGGACCCAGTTCTTC. Its protein is CASSSSGTQFF.

This clone was found a few times. The chain joins TRBV11-1 to TRBJ2-5; possibly TRBD1 or TRBD2 for D (5 bases each). The V gene's germline CDR1 is SGHAT and CDR2 FQDESV (reference sequence). The CDR3 consists of 15 residues. V was trimmed by 4 bases and J by 2 bases, leaving 14 bases between them. CDR3 region: CASSSGTGPQETQYF. The CDR3, as DNA: TGTGCCAGCAGCTCCGGGACGGGCCCACAAGAGACCCAGTACTTC.

The CDR3 coding sequence is TGTGCCAGCAGCCCAGCGGGAGGGACTTACGAGCAGTACTTC. It yields the protein CASSPAGGTYEQYF. This rearrangement joins TRBV7-2 to TRBJ2-7; TRBD2 matches at 10 bases. The CDR3 covers 14 residues. J gave up 4 bases and V 5 bases, and 5 bases lay outside the gene matches. Germline lookup yields CDR1 SGHTA and CDR2 FQGNSA.

The rearrangement links TRBV29-1 to TRBJ2-5; 11 bases agree with TRBD1. Per the germline V gene, CDR1 is SQVTM and CDR2 is ANQGSEA. With 7 bases clipped from V and 2 bases from J, the junction kept 3 bases outside the gene matches. The CDR3 consists of 13 residues. CDR3 sequence reads: CSAGTGGQETQYF. DNA for the CDR3: TGCAGCGCCGGGACAGGGGGACAAGAGACCCAGTACTTC. Supplemented by reference TRBV29-1 and TRBJ2-5, the full variable domain reads SAVISQKPSRDICQRGTSLTIQCQVDSQVTMMFWYRQQPGQSLTLIATANQGSEATYESGFVIDKFPISRPNLTFSTLTVSNMSPEDSSIYLCSAGTGGQETQYFGPGTRLLVL.

The genes are TRBV10-3 and TRBJ2-7; TRBD1 aligns across 10 bases. CDR3 length: 15 residues. The germline V gene encodes CDR1 ENHRY and CDR2 SYGVKD. With V trimmed by 2 bases and J by 6 bases, 7 bases remained unmatched. As DNA, the CDR3 is TGTGCCATCAGTGAGACCGGGACAGGGGTAAGCGAGCAGTACTTC. Encoded protein: CAISETGTGVSEQYF.

The CDR3 reads CASSVWASSTDTQYF. The CDR3 DNA is TGTGCCAGCAGCGTCTGGGCTAGCTCGACAGATACGCAGTATTTT. The V call is TRBV9, the J call TRBJ2-3; D possibly corresponds to TRBD2 (5 bases). The CDR3 runs 15 residues. The V gene lost 2 bases and the J gene lost 3 bases, with 13 bases spanning the gap. In germline, CDR1 is SGDLS, CDR2 YYNGEE. Drawing the rest from reference TRBV9 and TRBJ2-3, the complete variable domain is DSGVTQTPKHLITATGQRVTLRCSPRSGDLSVYWYQQSLDQGLQFLIQYYNGEERAKGNILERFSAQQFPDLHSELNLSSLELGDSALYFCASSVWASSTDTQYFGPGTRLTVL.

This chain uses TRBV27 with TRBJ1-4; the match to TRBD1 covers 9 bases. J was trimmed by 8 bases and V by 2 bases; bases with no gene match: 18. In germline, CDR1 is MNHEY, CDR2 SMNVEV (reference sequence). This CDR3 has 19 residues. The CDR3 DNA is TGTGCCAGCAGTTTACACCGGACAGGGGACCCACTGGGGCGGGAAAAACTGTTTTTT. Translation: CASSLHRTGDPLGREKLFF.

The rearrangement joins TRBV7-3 to TRBJ2-1; 9 bases are a match to TRBD2. This CDR3 is built from 15 residues. With 3 bases clipped from V and 0 bases from J, the junction kept 0 bases outside the gene matches. The germline gives CDR1 SGHTA, CDR2 FQGTGA. The CDR3 sequence is CASSFSGSSYNEQFF. The CDR3 DNA reads TGTGCCAGCAGCTTTAGCGGGAGCTCCTACAATGAGCAGTTCTTC.

This chain links TRBV5-4 with TRBJ2-7; either TRBD1 or TRBD2 may fit D (7 bases each). This CDR3 contains 15 residues. CDR1 SGHNT and CDR2 YYREEE come from the germline V gene (reference sequence). V lost 4 bases and J 3 bases, leaving 17 bases between the germline ends. As DNA, the CDR3 is TGTGCCAGCAGCCTGGGAGGGACAGACTACTACGAGCAGTACTTC. Translation gives CASSLGGTDYYEQYF.

The chain carries TRBV10-1 and TRBJ2-3, with 8 bases aligning to TRBD1. V lost 5 bases and J lost 2; bases outside the gene matches: 3. The CDR3 runs to 14 residues. Germline V gives CDR1 WNHNN, CDR2 SYGVQD (reference sequence). This chain's CDR3 is CASSTGGNTDTQYF. The CDR3, as DNA: TGCGCCAGCAGTACAGGGGGTAACACAGATACGCAGTATTTT.

The chain couples TRBV29-1 to TRBJ2-5, with 9 bases that match TRBD2. In germline, CDR1 is SQVTM, CDR2 ANQGSEA. The CDR3 is made up of 15 amino acids. J lost 1 base, V lost 1 base, and 4 bases had no gene match. In DNA form, the CDR3 reads TGCAGCGTTGAAGGGGGACTAGCCGTCCAAGAGACCCAGTACTTC. Translating it yields CSVEGGLAVQETQYF.

This clone occurred once. The rearrangement links TRBV30 to TRBJ2-2; D is undetermined. Trimming shortened V by 2 bases and J by 0 bases, and 4 bases separated the two germline ends. The CDR3 loop spans 13 amino acids. Per the germline V gene, CDR1 is GTSNPN and CDR2 is SVGIG (reference sequence). CDR3 sequence reads: CAWSFANTGELFF. The DNA of the CDR3 is TGTGCCTGGAGTTTCGCGAACACCGGGGAGCTGTTTTTT. Supplemented by reference TRBV30 and TRBJ2-2, the full variable domain reads SQTIHQWPATLVQPVGSPLSLECTVEGTSNPNLYWYRQAAGRGLQLLFYSVGIGQISSEVPQNLSASRPQDRQFILSSKKLLLSDSGFYLCAWSFANTGELFFGEGSRLTVL.

The rearrangement links TRBV2 to TRBJ1-4; D is unresolved. The CDR3 spans 15 residues. Trimming stripped 3 bases from V and 10 bases from J, with 18 bases between. Germline V lookup: CDR1 SNHLY, CDR2 FYNNEI. CDR3 amino acids: CASSDQVKVFGKLFF. The DNA of the CDR3 is TGTGCCAGCAGTGACCAGGTGAAGGTGTTCGGAAAACTGTTTTTT.

This clone has just one count. V is TRBV11-2 and J is TRBJ1-3; D call uncertain. This CDR3 is built from 17 residues. Germline CDR1 and CDR2: SGHAT and FQNNGV. V dropped 2 bases and J dropped 0 bases, with 14 bases sitting between them. The CDR3 spells CASSLIRGLNSGNTIYF. The CDR3 DNA reads as TGTGCCAGCAGCTTAATTCGTGGACTGAACTCTGGAAACACCATATATTTT. Complete variable domain (other parts from reference TRBV11-2 and TRBJ1-3): EAGVAQSPRYKIIEKRQSVAFWCNPISGHATLYWYQQILGQGPKLLIQFQNNGVVDDSQLPKDRFSAERLKGVDSTLKIQPAKLEDSAVYLCASSLIRGLNSGNTIYFGEGSWLTVV.

V is TRBV3-1 (or the pseudogene TRBV3-2) and J is TRBJ2-3; perhaps TRBD1 as D (6 bases). The CDR3 has 14 residues. Germline lookup yields CDR1 LGHDT and CDR2 YNNKEL (reference sequence). The ends were cut back, 4 bases at V and 4 bases at J, with 12 bases in the middle. Written as DNA, the CDR3 is TGTGCCAGCAGCCCTACAGGGAACCCAGATACGCAGTATTTT. Translation gives CASSPTGNPDTQYF.